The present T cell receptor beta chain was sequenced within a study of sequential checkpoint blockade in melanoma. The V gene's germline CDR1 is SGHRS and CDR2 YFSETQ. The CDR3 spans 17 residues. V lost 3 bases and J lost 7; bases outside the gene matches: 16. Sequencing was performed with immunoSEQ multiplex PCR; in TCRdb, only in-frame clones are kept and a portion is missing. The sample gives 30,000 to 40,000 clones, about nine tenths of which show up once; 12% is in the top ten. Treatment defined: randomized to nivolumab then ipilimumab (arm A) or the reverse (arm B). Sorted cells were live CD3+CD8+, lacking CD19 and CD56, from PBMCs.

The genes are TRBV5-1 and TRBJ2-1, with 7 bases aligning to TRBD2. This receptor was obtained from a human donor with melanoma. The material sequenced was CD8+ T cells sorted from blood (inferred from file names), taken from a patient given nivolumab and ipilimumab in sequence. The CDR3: CASSSTVSGYVRNEQFF. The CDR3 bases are TGCGCCAGCAGCTCAACCGTTAGCGGGTATGTACGAAATGAGCAGTTCTTC. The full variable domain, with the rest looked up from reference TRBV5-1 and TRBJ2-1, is KAGVTQTPRYLIKTRGQQVTLSCSPISGHRSVSWYQQTPGQGLQFLFEYFSETQRNKGNFPGRFSGRQFSNSRSEMNVSTLELGDSALYLCASSSTVSGYVRNEQFFGPGTRLTVL.